This TCR beta chain was profiled in a study of blood T cells in healthy people across ages. Deletions cut 4 bases from V and 4 bases from J, with 17 bases between. The CDR3 has 15 amino acids. Germline CDR1 and CDR2: MGHRA and YSYEKL. Of note for this clonotype: A much larger clonotype is one base distant, so this may be a read error.

PCR was performed a second time for 7 to 11 cycles using a sample-barcoded 5' primer and a J-beta primer mix. MiXCR, run by TCRdb on the 5' RACE reads, gives a single entry per CDR3 protein. Among 1.5 million or so distinct CDR3 sequences listed, about 43% were seen once. The source material was blood. This clonotype originated in a woman under 30 in good health. This rearrangement joins TRBV4-1 to TRBJ2-7, with a possible D match to TRBD2 (5 bases). CDR3 DNA sequence: TGCGCCAGCAGCCTGCAATACGGGGATGTATACGAGCAGTACTTC. Its protein is CASSLQYGDVYEQYF.